These 32 T cell receptor beta chains were all obtained from the same sample, sequenced in a study of blood T cell repertoires in COVID-19. Profiled with immunoSEQ multiplex PCR; TCRdb holds only in-frame clones, not every one. The table includes fewer than 250,000 clones, 84% detected once. The source material was peripheral blood. The receptor set was obtained from a human donor in a cohort sampled during active COVID-19.

The V call is TRBV5-1, the J call TRBJ2-1, with a tentative D call TRBD1 (6 bases). Trimming pared 4 bases from V and 0 bases from J, leaving 11 bases between. The CDR3 is 15 residues long. The germline V gene has CDR1 SGHRS and CDR2 YFSETQ. The CDR3 coding sequence is TGCGCCAGCAGCGAAACAGGGAACTCCTACAATGAGCAGTTCTTC. It codes for CASSETGNSYNEQFF.

The V and J genes are TRBV7-9 and TRBJ2-7; no clear D gene. The germline V and J ends were trimmed by 2 bases and 3 bases, with 11 bases remaining between them. The germline V gene encodes CDR1 SEHNR and CDR2 FQNEAQ (reference sequence). The CDR3 spans 14 residues. The CDR3 loop is CASSLNQASYEQYV. As DNA, the CDR3 is TGTGCCAGCAGCTTAAACCAAGCAAGCTACGAGCAGTACGTC.

The genes are TRBV27 and TRBJ2-3, with 8 bases that match TRBD1. The germline V gene has CDR1 MNHEY and CDR2 SMNVEV (reference sequence). The V and J ends lost 8 bases and 3 bases, in that order; junction bases with no gene match: 1. The CDR3 is 12 residues long. CDR3 DNA: TGTGCCAGCGGACAGGGAACAGATACGCAGTATTTT. This sequence encodes CASGQGTDTQYF.

This clone was counted between two and nine times. The sample holds other DNA sequences that translate to the same CDR3. The J gene is TRBJ1-6, the V gene TRBV11-3; no clear D. The length of the CDR3 is 13 residues. Germline V CDR1 and CDR2: SGHNT, YENEEA. Trimming removed 0 bases at V and 5 bases at J, with 2 bases between. The DNA of the CDR3 is TGTGCCAGCAGCTTAGACAATAATTCACCCCTCCACTTT. This encodes CASSLDNNSPLHF. The variable domain in full, completed from reference TRBV11-3 and TRBJ1-6, reads EAGVVQSPRYKIIEKKQPVAFWCNPISGHNTLYWYLQNLGQGPELLIRYENEEAVDDSQLPKDRFSAERLKGVDSTLKIQPAELGDSAVYLCASSLDNNSPLHFGNGTRLTVT.

This chain connects TRBV12-3 or TRBV12-4 to TRBJ2-3; 8 bases match TRBD1. J was trimmed by 10 bases and V by 6 bases; bases with no gene match: 9. The CDR3 is 13 amino acids. Written as DNA, the CDR3 is TGTGCCAGCAGGCAAGACAGGGGATCGGCGCAGTATTTT. It yields the protein CASRQDRGSAQYF.

J is TRBJ2-3 and V is TRBV9; 8 nucleotides align to TRBD2. This CDR3 spans 17 amino acids. The ends lost 0 bases at V and 2 bases at J; junction bases unmatched: 8. Germline V lookup: CDR1 SGDLS, CDR2 YYNGEE. CDR3 in amino acids: CASSVDRGGTLTDTQYF. CDR3 DNA sequence: TGTGCCAGCAGCGTAGACCGCGGGGGGACCCTCACAGATACGCAGTATTTT.

This clone appeared once. The gene calls are TRBV5-1 and TRBJ2-5; unclear D gene. CDR1 is SGHRS, CDR2 YFSETQ, per germline. Trimming removed 0 bases from V and 4 bases from J, with 4 bases in between. The CDR3 is 12 amino acids. The CDR3 DNA sequence: TGCGCCAGCAGCTTGGGTCGAGAGACCCAGTACTTC. Amino acids: CASSLGRETQYF.

The chain links TRBV6-2 or TRBV6-3 to TRBJ2-5; TRBD1 agrees at 8 bases. CDR3 size: 21 residues. With V trimmed by 0 bases and J by 1 base, 19 bases remained unmatched. Germline CDR1 MNHEY, CDR2 SVGEGT. CDR3 in amino acids: CASSYSMRMAGGLWPQETQYF. The CDR3 region has the DNA TGTGCCAGCAGTTACTCGATGCGAATGGCAGGGGGCCTCTGGCCCCAAGAGACCCAGTACTTC.

The chain joins TRBV10-3 to TRBJ2-1, with 7 bases that match TRBD1. Germline V gene sequence: CDR1 ENHRY, CDR2 SYGVKD. This CDR3 region has 15 residues. V lost 10 bases to trimming and J lost 6 bases; unmatched junction nucleotides: 15. The CDR3 region is CATTRTTGFANEQFF. The DNA of the CDR3 is TGTGCCACGACGAGGACGACAGGGTTCGCCAATGAGCAGTTCTTC.

The chain combines TRBV10-2 with TRBJ1-5; D ambiguous. The V gene lost 1 base and the J gene lost 3 bases, with 13 bases spanning the gap. This CDR3 is built from 16 residues. The V gene's germline CDR1 is WSHSY and CDR2 SAAADI. The CDR3 sequence: CASSELLTWNNQPQHF. CDR3 in DNA: TGCGCCAGCAGTGAGTTGCTGACATGGAACAATCAGCCCCAGCATTTT.

The chain combines TRBV4-2 with TRBJ2-1, with 8 bases matching TRBD2. CDR1 and CDR2 from the germline V gene are LGHNA and YNFKEQ. The V gene end was trimmed by 0 bases and the J gene end by 4 bases; junction bases not matched to a gene: 2. The CDR3 loop spans 15 amino acids. The CDR3 DNA reads as TGTGCCAGCAGCCAAGAGGGGACTAGATACAATGAGCAGTTCTTC. Its protein product is CASSQEGTRYNEQFF.

The V and J genes are TRBV19 and TRBJ1-1; TRBD1 might be the D (5 bases). This CDR3 is built from 13 residues. Germline-derived CDR1 and CDR2 are LNHDA and SQIVND (reference sequence). The V gene lost 5 bases and the J gene lost 3 bases, with 10 bases spanning the gap. CDR3: CASSFARDTEAFF. The CDR3 nucleotides read TGTGCCAGTAGTTTCGCCAGGGACACTGAAGCTTTCTTT.

The V and J genes are TRBV6-5 and TRBJ1-6; 9 nucleotides agree with TRBD1. J lost 7 bases, V lost 2 bases, and 6 bases had no gene match. Germline V gene lookup returns CDR1 MNHEY and CDR2 SVGAGI. CDR3 size: 16 residues. In DNA form, the CDR3 reads TGTGCCAGCAGTTACGGCCCGGGACAGGGAAATTCACCCCTCCACTTT. It yields the protein CASSYGPGQGNSPLHF.

The chain carries TRBV5-1 and TRBJ2-5; 11 bases are shared with TRBD2. CDR1 and CDR2 (germline): SGHRS, YFSETQ. V trimming: 2 bases; J trimming: 1 base; junction bases outside the gene matches: 7. This CDR3 comprises 17 residues. The CDR3 is CASSFSGGLAAQETQYF. As DNA, the CDR3 is TGCGCCAGCAGCTTCAGTGGGGGACTAGCGGCCCAAGAGACCCAGTACTTC.

The rearrangement uses TRBV18 and TRBJ1-1, with TRBD1 identical over 8 bases. The trim removed 4 bases at V and 5 bases at J, leaving 9 bases unmatched. Germline-derived CDR1 and CDR2 are KGHSH and LQKENI. The CDR3 runs 15 residues. The CDR3 reads CASSRDQDRDTEAFF. CDR3 DNA sequence: TGTGCCAGCTCACGTGATCAGGACAGGGATACTGAAGCTTTCTTT.

V and J are TRBV5-6 and TRBJ2-5; D perhaps matches TRBD2 (7 bases). The CDR3 extends over 16 amino acids. Looked up from germline, CDR1 is SGHDT and CDR2 is YYEEEE. Trimming shortened V by 0 bases and J by 1 base, and 13 bases separated the two germline ends. In DNA, the CDR3 is TGTGCCAGCAGCTTGGAAAGGCGGGGGCCCCAAGAGACCCAGTACTTC. Translating it yields CASSLERRGPQETQYF.

The chain couples TRBV5-1 to TRBJ1-3; D is perhaps TRBD1 (6 bases). The CDR3 runs 15 residues. Looked up from germline, CDR1 is SGHRS and CDR2 is YFSETQ. V gave up 0 bases and J gave up 2 bases, with 9 bases separating them. The CDR3 DNA sequence: TGCGCCAGCAGCTTGGCAGGGGACGCTGGAAACACCATATATTTT. This gives the protein CASSLAGDAGNTIYF.

This chain connects TRBV19 to TRBJ2-5; 7 bases fit TRBD1. V lost 6 bases, J lost 2 bases, and 9 bases stayed unmatched. The CDR3 totals 15 residues. The germline V gene has CDR1 LNHDA and CDR2 SQIVND (reference sequence). DNA for the CDR3: TGTGCCAGTAGAGGGACAGCCTTAGGACAAGAGACCCAGTACTTC. It codes for CASRGTALGQETQYF.

This chain connects TRBV2 to TRBJ2-3; 7 positions match TRBD2. Germline CDR1 and CDR2: SNHLY and FYNNEI. The junction had 6 bases not matched to a gene; V was cut back by 6 bases and J by 6 bases. CDR3 size: 13 residues. The CDR3 spells CASSEGTTDTQYF. The DNA of the CDR3 is TGTGCCAGCAGCGAGGGGACTACGGATACGCAGTATTTT.

This clone was counted only a few times. The V and J genes are TRBV11-2 and TRBJ2-3, with 10 positions matching TRBD2. Germline-derived CDR1 and CDR2 are SGHAT and FQNNGV. After removal of 5 bases from V and 0 bases from J, the junction contained 5 bases not matched to a gene. The CDR3 contains 16 residues. CDR3 DNA: TGTGCCAGCAGCCGGGGGACTAGCGTTAGCACAGATACGCAGTATTTT. It encodes CASSRGTSVSTDTQYF.

The V call is TRBV6-5, the J call TRBJ1-6; 12 nucleotides line up with TRBD1. The germline V gene encodes CDR1 MNHEY and CDR2 SVGAGI. The CDR3 is 14 amino acids. Germline trimming cut 4 bases from V and 9 bases from J; bases unmatched to any gene: 1. The CDR3 bases are TGTGCCAGCAGTTGGGGACAGGGGGCTTCACCCCTCCACTTT. It yields the protein CASSWGQGASPLHF.

The chain combines TRBV27 with TRBJ2-6; no definite D call. CDR3 length: 14 residues. Germline CDR1 MNHEY, CDR2 SMNVEV (reference sequence). Trimming cost V 4 bases and J 0 bases, with 4 bases left between them. The CDR3 is CASSSYSGANVLTF. In DNA form, the CDR3 reads TGTGCCAGCAGTTCCTACTCTGGGGCCAACGTCCTGACTTTC.

The rearrangement joins TRBV19 to TRBJ2-2; perhaps TRBD2 as D (5 bases). The CDR3 is made up of 12 amino acids. The ends were cut back, 7 bases at V and 7 bases at J, with 10 bases in the middle. Germline V lookup: CDR1 LNHDA, CDR2 SQIVND (reference sequence). CDR3 amino acids: CASITGIGELFF. The DNA for the CDR3 is TGTGCCAGTATTACGGGGATCGGGGAGCTGTTTTTT.

This chain links TRBV6-8 with TRBJ1-1; no firm D call. Germline V gene sequence: CDR1 MNHGY, CDR2 SAAAGT. Trimming removed 6 bases from V and 3 bases from J, with 26 bases in between. The CDR3 consists of 18 residues. The CDR3 DNA sequence: TGTGCCAGCAGCCCAAAAGCGCCTCGAACCGGGTCACACACTGAAGCTTTCTTT. Its translation: CASSPKAPRTGSHTEAFF.

V usage is TRBV5-6 and J usage is TRBJ1-6; perhaps TRBD1 as D (6 bases). From germline, CDR1 is SGHDT and CDR2 YYEEEE. Trimming removed 5 bases at V and 6 bases at J, with 12 bases between. There are 14 residues in the CDR3. The CDR3 is CASSRQGPNSPLHF. The DNA of the CDR3 is TGTGCCAGCAGTCGGCAGGGGCCTAATTCACCCCTCCACTTT.

Only one count was recorded for this clone. The J gene is TRBJ2-1, the V gene TRBV10-3; 10 nucleotides line up with TRBD2. Germline V gene sequence: CDR1 ENHRY, CDR2 SYGVKD. The junction had 4 bases not matched to a gene; V was cut back by 5 bases and J by 6 bases. CDR3 length: 14 amino acids. The CDR3 is CAISLAGASNEQFF. The DNA of the CDR3 is TGTGCCATCAGTCTAGCGGGAGCCTCCAATGAGCAGTTCTTC.

This clone was seen only a few times. The chain uses TRBV19 and TRBJ1-1; no reliable D call. CDR1 LNHDA and CDR2 SQIVND come from the germline V gene (reference sequence). CDR3 length: 15 amino acids. V shed 6 bases and J shed 2 bases, with 16 bases lying between them. CDR3 region: CASSPTFGINTEAFF. The CDR3 DNA reads as TGTGCCAGTAGCCCGACTTTCGGTATCAACACTGAAGCTTTCTTT.

This clone showed up just once. The CDR3 sequence is CASSVAPGGPYGYTF. The CDR3 DNA is TGTGCCAGCAGCGTAGCCCCGGGGGGTCCCTATGGCTACACCTTC. The rearrangement links TRBV9 to TRBJ1-2, with a tentative D call TRBD1 (5 bases). The CDR3 contains 15 residues. V was clipped by 0 bases and J by 4 bases, with 13 bases between them. Germline CDR1 and CDR2: SGDLS and YYNGEE.

This clone has at least ten counts. J is TRBJ1-5 and V is TRBV6-5; D gene ambiguous. V shed 4 bases and J shed 10 bases, with 14 bases lying between them. The V gene's germline CDR1 is MNHEY and CDR2 SVGAGI. The CDR3 is 13 residues long. CDR3 nucleotides: TGTGCCAGCAGTTCCGGGGAGGGCCGTCCCCAGCATTTT. It specifies CASSSGEGRPQHF.

The chain links TRBV11-1 to TRBJ2-1; 7 bases agree with TRBD1. The ends lost 3 bases at V and 5 bases at J; junction bases unmatched: 1. Germline loops: CDR1 SGHAT, CDR2 FQDESV (reference sequence). There are 13 residues in the CDR3. The CDR3 here is CASSLGQNNEQFF. The CDR3 region has the DNA TGTGCCAGCAGCTTGGGACAGAACAATGAGCAGTTCTTC. Together with reference TRBV11-1 and TRBJ2-1, the CDR3 gives the full variable domain: EAEVAQSPRYKITEKSQAVAFWCDPISGHATLYWYRQILGQGPELLVQFQDESVVDDSQLPKDRFSAERLKGVDSTLKIQPAELGDSAMYLCASSLGQNNEQFFGPGTRLTVL.

This CDR3 is CAWSPSWGVTEAFF. CDR3 coding DNA: TGTGCCTGGAGTCCTTCGTGGGGGGTAACTGAAGCTTTCTTT. The rearrangement links TRBV30 to TRBJ1-1; a weak D match, TRBD1 (5 bases). This CDR3 region has 14 residues. The germline CDR1 and CDR2 sequences are GTSNPN and SVGIG (reference sequence). Trimming took off 2 bases at V and 5 bases at J, with 15 bases between the two ends.

This chain joins TRBV6-6 and TRBJ1-1; 10 bases agree with TRBD1. Germline V gene data show CDR1 as MNHNY and CDR2 as SVGAGI (reference sequence). The CDR3 extends over 11 amino acids. Trimming cost V 6 bases and J 10 bases; bases outside gene matches: 2. This chain's CDR3 is CASRTGGLAFF. The CDR3 DNA is TGTGCCAGCAGGACAGGGGGCCTAGCTTTCTTT.